The 8 T cell receptor beta chains given below trace back to one sample, sequenced in a study of T cells in Graves' hyperthyroidism and ophthalmopathy. The CDR3 regions of TCR beta were amplified from RNA transcripts. First-round RT-PCR with HTBI primers amplified the TCR CDR3 region. One entry per CDR3 protein results from TCRdb running MiXCR on the multiplex PCR reads. This table has approximately 700,000 distinct CDR3 sequences, 45% appearing once. Material: peripheral blood or thyroid tissue (not recorded which). The receptors were gathered from an adult man with Graves' disease, either hyperthyroidism or ophthalmopathy (not recorded which).

The CDR3 sequence: CSVGGLAGGPSEQFF. The DNA of the CDR3 is TGCAGCGTAGGCGGACTAGCGGGGGGGCCGAGTGAGCAGTTCTTC. This chain joins TRBV29-1 and TRBJ2-1; TRBD2 agrees at 15 bases. V dropped 6 bases and J dropped 9; count of bases not matched to a gene: 9. CDR3 size: 15 residues. CDR1 and CDR2 from the germline V gene are SQVTM and ANQGSEA.

This clonotype has more than one count but fewer than ten. The chain combines TRBV6-5 with TRBJ1-4, with 8 positions matching TRBD1. The CDR3 contains 15 residues. Germline assignment: CDR1 MNHEY and CDR2 SVGAGI. V lost 5 bases to trimming and J lost 7 bases; unmatched junction nucleotides: 9. As DNA, the CDR3 is TGTGCCAGCAGTGGGAGACAGGGGATAAGTGAAAAACTGTTTTTT. Translating gives CASSGRQGISEKLFF.

In this sample, this clonotype turned up many times. CDR3 residues: CASSDRDRGRSPLHF. The CDR3 DNA follows: TGTGCCAGCAGCGACCGGGACAGGGGGCGTTCACCCCTCCACTTT. The V call is TRBV7-6, the J call TRBJ1-6; 12 bases line up with TRBD1. V gave up 5 bases and J gave up 9 bases; unmatched junction bases: 5. The V gene's germline CDR1 is SGHVS and CDR2 FNYEAQ. The CDR3 covers 15 residues. Supplemented by reference TRBV7-6 and TRBJ1-6, the full variable domain reads GAGVSQSPRYKVTKRGQDVALRCDPISGHVSLYWYRQALGQGPEFLTYFNYEAQQDKSGLPNDRFSAERPEGSISTLTIQRTEQRDSAMYRCASSDRDRGRSPLHFGNGTRLTVT.

The V and J genes are TRBV2 and TRBJ1-2; a weak D match, TRBD1 (6 bases). Germline V gene data show CDR1 as SNHLY and CDR2 as FYNNEI. V lost 5 bases and J lost 0, with 13 bases in between. This CDR3 is built from 15 residues. The CDR3 reads CASSYRDKANYGYTF. The DNA of the CDR3 is TGTGCCAGCAGTTACCGGGACAAGGCTAACTATGGCTACACCTTC. The full variable domain, completed using reference TRBV2 and TRBJ1-2, is EPEVTQTPSHQVTQMGQEVILRCVPISNHLYFYWYRQILGQKVEFLVSFYNNEISEKSEIFDDQFSVERPDGSNFTLKIRSTKLEDSAMYFCASSYRDKANYGYTFGSGTRLTVV.

The chain combines TRBV5-1 with TRBJ2-7; 10 bases line up with TRBD1. V dropped 3 bases and J dropped 3; count of bases not matched to a gene: 3. Germline-derived CDR1 and CDR2 are SGHRS and YFSETQ. This CDR3 spans 14 amino acids. CDR3 sequence reads: CASSWGTGDYEQYF. CDR3 nucleotides: TGCGCCAGCAGCTGGGGGACAGGGGACTACGAGCAGTACTTC.

This clonotype was recorded at least ten times. V gene TRBV29-1 combines with J gene TRBJ1-1; 7 positions match TRBD1. The CDR3 runs 11 residues. Trimming cost V 7 bases and J 7 bases; bases outside gene matches: 6. Per the germline V gene, CDR1 is SQVTM and CDR2 is ANQGSEA. The CDR3: CSATGRSEAFF. CDR3 nucleotides: TGCAGCGCGACAGGGCGGAGTGAAGCTTTCTTT.

The J gene is TRBJ1-6, the V gene TRBV2; 7 bases map to TRBD1. Germline V lookup: CDR1 SNHLY, CDR2 FYNNEI. After removal of 8 bases from V and 5 bases from J, the junction contained 6 bases not matched to a gene. The CDR3 has 14 residues. The CDR3 DNA sequence: TGTGCCAGCCGAGTTGACAGGGATAATTCACCCCTCCACTTT. Translating gives CASRVDRDNSPLHF.

The rearrangement joins TRBV5-1 to TRBJ1-2; tentatively, D is TRBD1 (5 bases). Germline CDR1 is SGHRS and CDR2 is YFSETQ. The CDR3 spans 16 residues. The V end lost 1 base, the J end lost 2 bases, and 15 bases lay between the germline ends. The CDR3 sequence is CASSLSQGVMNYGYTF. The CDR3 DNA reads TGCGCCAGCAGCTTGTCACAAGGGGTCATGAACTATGGCTACACCTTC.